The 26 T cell receptor beta chains reported below all come from one sample, sequenced in a study of brain T cells in children with intractable seizures. The table came from immunoSEQ multiplex PCR; TCRdb's copy has only in-frame clones and leaves some out. The sample carries some 20,000 clones, roughly 94% recorded once. The sequencing used peripheral blood, collected at surgery. The receptors originated from a boy aged 5-17 years with focal cortical dysplasia and intractable seizures.

Worth noting for this clone: It is unclear where the CDR3 begins or ends on the DNA, so no DNA is shown, and the CDR3 is as TCRdb lists it. This sequence joins TRBV21-1 and TRBJ2-7; the DNA was not used to check the table's D call, TRBD2. TRBV21-1 is tagged as a pseudogene. From its first to its last residue, the CDR3 has 16 amino acids. The CDR3 here is CASSIRVAGGTYEQYV.

The V call is TRBV9, the J call TRBJ2-7; D perhaps matches TRBD1 (6 bases). V was shortened by 0 bases and J by 0 bases, with 10 bases between the two germline ends. The CDR3 consists of 15 residues. Germline CDR1 is SGDLS and CDR2 is YYNGEE. CDR3 coding DNA: TGTGCCAGCAGCGTAGATCAGGGGAGCTCCTACGAGCAGTACTTC. Amino acids: CASSVDQGSSYEQYF.

The chain combines TRBV5-6 with TRBJ2-4; D possibly matches TRBD1 or TRBD2 (5 bases each). The CDR3 totals 16 residues. Trimming shortened V by 5 bases and J by 0 bases, and 15 bases separated the two germline ends. Germline V CDR1 and CDR2: SGHDT, YYEEEE. CDR3 in amino acids: CASSPPVGVAKNIQYF. DNA for the CDR3: TGTGCCAGCAGTCCACCGGTGGGGGTAGCCAAAAACATTCAGTACTTC.

This sequence joins TRBV7-3 and TRBJ2-3; D is tentatively TRBD1 or TRBD2 (7 bases each). Germline V gene sequence: CDR1 SGHTA, CDR2 FQGTGA. The CDR3 runs to 13 residues. Trimming removed 6 bases from V and 6 bases from J, with 13 bases in between. In nucleotides, the CDR3 is TGTGCCAGCAGTTCAGGGGGGGCCGATACGCAGTATTTT. The encoded protein is CASSSGGADTQYF.

The chain employs TRBV24-1 and TRBJ2-7; the D gene is possibly TRBD2 (5 bases). CDR3 length: 14 residues. Trimming shortened V by 8 bases and J by 4 bases, and 17 bases separated the two germline ends. Germline CDR1 and CDR2: KGHDR and SFDVKD. The CDR3 bases are TGTGCCACCAACATCACGGGGATCACGTACGAGCAGTACTTC. Amino acids: CATNITGITYEQYF.

This clone was detected only once. V and J are TRBV5-1 and TRBJ2-5; TRBD2 matches 15 bases. Germline V gene data show CDR1 as SGHRS and CDR2 as YFSETQ. After removal of 3 bases from V and 5 bases from J, the junction contained 5 bases not matched to a gene. The CDR3 is 16 residues long. The CDR3 reads CASSWGLAGGRETQYF. The CDR3, as DNA: TGCGCCAGCAGCTGGGGACTAGCGGGAGGCCGGGAGACCCAGTACTTC.

The chain recombines TRBV28 with TRBJ1-4; 10 nucleotides match TRBD1. The V gene end was trimmed by 6 bases and the J gene end by 4 bases; junction bases not matched to a gene: 2. This CDR3 spans 14 amino acids. Germline assignment: CDR1 MDHEN and CDR2 SYDVKM. The CDR3 DNA sequence: TGTGCCAGCAGGACAGGGGGCCGTAATGAAAAACTGTTTTTT. Translated, it gives CASRTGGRNEKLFF.

The chain is built from TRBV10-3 and TRBJ2-1; weak D call: TRBD1 (6 bases). The CDR3 has 15 residues. Germline V CDR1 and CDR2: ENHRY, SYGVKD. Trimming shortened V by 3 bases and J by 9 bases, and 18 bases separated the two germline ends. The CDR3 sequence is CAISDSGTGWSEQFF. CDR3 coding DNA: TGTGCCATCAGTGACAGTGGTACAGGGTGGAGTGAGCAGTTCTTC.

The chain combines TRBV18 with TRBJ2-1; D is uncertain. V was trimmed by 1 base and J by 8 bases, leaving 15 bases between them. This CDR3 is 15 amino acids long. Germline CDR1 and CDR2: KGHSH and LQKENI. The chain's CDR3 is CASSPRLSPKDEQFF. In DNA, the CDR3 is TGTGCCAGCTCACCACGGCTCTCACCTAAGGATGAGCAGTTCTTC.

This chain links TRBV7-9 with TRBJ2-5; 13 bases align to TRBD2. This CDR3 has 17 residues. Trimming at V came to 0 bases and at J to 2 bases, leaving 3 bases not matched to a gene. The germline V gene has CDR1 SEHNR and CDR2 FQNEAQ (reference sequence). CDR3 coding DNA: TGTGCCAGCAGCTTAGCCGGACTAGCGGGGGTACAAGAGACCCAGTACTTC. Its translation: CASSLAGLAGVQETQYF.

This rearrangement joins TRBV7-2 to TRBJ1-1, with 10 nucleotides matching TRBD1. Germline assignment: CDR1 SGHTA and CDR2 FQGNSA. V gave up 5 bases and J gave up 4 bases; unmatched junction bases: 4. The CDR3 sequence is 14 residues long. CDR3 coding DNA: TGTGCCAGCAGCGGCCGGGACAGGGGCACTGAAGCTTTCTTT. Translated, it gives CASSGRDRGTEAFF.

The chain joins TRBV7-6 to TRBJ2-5; 9 bases map to TRBD2. The CDR3 is 16 amino acids. Germline V gene sequence: CDR1 SGHVS, CDR2 FNYEAQ. V dropped 1 base and J dropped 7; count of bases not matched to a gene: 10. The CDR3 region has the DNA TGTGCCAGCAGCTTAGAGACTAGCGGACTTTGGTCGACCCAGTACTTC. Translated: CASSLETSGLWSTQYF.

The chain recombines TRBV7-8 with TRBJ2-1; D may be TRBD1 (6 bases). Deletions cut 1 base from V and 2 bases from J, with 12 bases between. The CDR3 extends over 16 amino acids. Germline CDR1 is SGHVS and CDR2 is FQNEAQ. CDR3 protein: CASSLGGNRAYNEQFF. The CDR3 DNA reads TGTGCCAGCAGCTTAGGAGGGAACAGGGCCTACAATGAGCAGTTCTTC.

This chain uses TRBV6-6 with TRBJ1-5; D is uncertain. The germline CDR1 and CDR2 sequences are MNHNY and SVGAGI (reference sequence). The CDR3 covers 14 residues. V was pared by 2 bases and J by 2 bases, with 7 bases between. DNA of the CDR3: TGTGCCAGCAGTTACCTTGAACGCAATCAGCCCCAGCATTTT. Protein: CASSYLERNQPQHF.

V is TRBV7-2 and J is TRBJ1-2; no reliable D call. Trimming stripped 5 bases from V and 0 bases from J, with 10 bases between. CDR3 length: 14 residues. Germline lookup yields CDR1 SGHTA and CDR2 FQGNSA. The CDR3 region has the DNA TGTGCCAGCAGCCAGGACGTATCTAACTATGGCTACACCTTC. Translating gives CASSQDVSNYGYTF.

In its sample, this clone was seen once. This chain joins TRBV30 and TRBJ1-2, with 9 bases lining up with TRBD1. Trimming at V came to 4 bases and at J to 6 bases, leaving 6 bases not matched to a gene. The CDR3 spans 13 residues. In germline, CDR1 is GTSNPN, CDR2 SVGIG (reference sequence). CDR3 residues: CAWISDRGNGYTF. The CDR3 DNA is TGTGCCTGGATCTCGGACAGGGGAAATGGCTACACCTTC.

V and J are TRBV15 and TRBJ2-7; TRBD1 might be the D (6 bases). Germline V gene sequence: CDR1 LNHNV, CDR2 YYDKDF (reference sequence). Trimming cost V 0 bases and J 8 bases, with 17 bases left between them. This CDR3 has 15 residues. The chain's CDR3 is CATSRDWGPLFQQYF. DNA of the CDR3: TGTGCCACCAGCAGAGATTGGGGGCCCCTATTCCAGCAGTACTTC.

The gene calls are TRBV3-1 (or the pseudogene TRBV3-2) and TRBJ2-2; 7 nucleotides match TRBD2. The CDR3 has 14 residues. V was pared by 8 bases and J by 4 bases, with 7 bases of the junction left unmatched. Germline values: CDR1 LGHDT, CDR2 YNNKEL (reference sequence). CDR3 residues: CASSWGEGTGELFF. The CDR3 nucleotides are TGTGCCAGCTCTTGGGGGGAGGGCACCGGGGAGCTGTTTTTT.

This clone was detected once. V is TRBV27 and J is TRBJ2-3; D gene uncertain. This CDR3 comprises 13 residues. Looked up from germline, CDR1 is MNHEY and CDR2 is SMNVEV (reference sequence). V shed 2 bases and J shed 12 bases, with 15 bases lying between them. The CDR3 DNA sequence: TGTGCCAGCAGTTTAGACCTGCAGGCAAGACAGTATTTT. It specifies CASSLDLQARQYF.

This rearrangement joins TRBV10-3 to TRBJ1-4; 7 nucleotides agree with TRBD1. V lost 2 bases and J lost 2; bases outside the gene matches: 2. The CDR3 is made up of 15 amino acids. Germline CDR1 is ENHRY and CDR2 is SYGVKD. The CDR3 sequence is CAISEEDRTNEKLFF. CDR3 sequence (DNA): TGTGCCATCAGTGAGGAGGACAGGACTAATGAAAAACTGTTTTTT.

The chain couples TRBV4-2 to TRBJ2-1; 9 bases agree with TRBD2. The CDR3 contains 16 residues. The germline gives CDR1 LGHNA, CDR2 YNFKEQ. J gave up 0 bases and V 0 bases, and 0 bases lay outside the gene matches. CDR3 in amino acids: CASSQDSGGSYNEQFF. The CDR3 DNA follows: TGTGCCAGCAGCCAAGATAGCGGGGGCTCCTACAATGAGCAGTTCTTC.

V and J are TRBV7-8 and TRBJ1-5, with D tentatively TRBD1 (6 bases). The CDR3 sequence is 15 residues long. V lost 3 bases and J lost 3, with 12 bases in between. Germline assignment: CDR1 SGHVS and CDR2 FQNEAQ. Written as DNA, the CDR3 is TGTGCCAGCAGCTTCGAACAGGGAGCCAATCAGCCCCAGCATTTT. Its translation is CASSFEQGANQPQHF.

The rearrangement uses TRBV12-3 or TRBV12-4 and TRBJ2-2; D remains ambiguous. The CDR3 has 12 amino acids. V was trimmed by 3 bases and J by 8 bases, leaving 7 bases between them. The CDR3 nucleotides are TGTGCCAGCAGTTTCGGTGATGGGGAGCTGTTTTTT. It is translated as CASSFGDGELFF.

This chain connects TRBV5-8 to TRBJ1-5, with 7 bases identical to TRBD1. The V segment lost 4 bases and the J segment 0 bases; nucleotides outside the gene matches: 7. In germline, CDR1 is SGHTS, CDR2 YDEGEE. The CDR3 is made up of 16 amino acids. The CDR3 nucleotides are TGTGCCAGCAGCGATGGGACAGTACTTAGCAATCAGCCCCAGCATTTT. Protein: CASSDGTVLSNQPQHF.

The gene calls are TRBV11-3 and TRBJ2-4; D uncertain. From germline, CDR1 is SGHNT and CDR2 YENEEA. The CDR3 extends over 18 amino acids. The V gene lost 5 bases and the J gene lost 1 base, with 21 bases spanning the gap. CDR3 bases: TGTGCCAGCAGCCCGAGCCATGGGTTGGGTTATGCCAAAAACATTCAGTACTTC. Encoded protein: CASSPSHGLGYAKNIQYF.

The gene calls are TRBV7-9 and TRBJ1-1; D is unclear. The CDR3 has 13 residues. Germline-derived CDR1 and CDR2 are SEHNR and FQNEAQ (reference sequence). With 2 bases removed from V and 4 bases from J, the gap between germline ends came to 8 bases. The chain's CDR3 is CASSLKEGTEAFF. The CDR3 DNA is TGTGCCAGCAGCTTAAAGGAGGGCACTGAAGCTTTCTTT.